Below, 23 T cell receptor beta chains from the same sample are listed, as sequenced in a study of blood T cell repertoires in COVID-19. Here immunoSEQ multiplex PCR was the method, and the copy in TCRdb shows in-frame clones only, minus some. This sample carries 230,000 or so clones, 85% to 90% of them seen once, and the ten largest clones take roughly 14%. Material: PBMCs or T cells enriched from blood (not recorded which). These receptors all stem from a woman aged 45 to 65 with acute COVID-19.

This sequence joins TRBV7-9 and TRBJ1-2; tentatively, D is TRBD1 (6 bases). Germline V gene lookup returns CDR1 SEHNR and CDR2 FQNEAQ (reference sequence). The ends were cut back, 5 bases at V and 8 bases at J, with 21 bases in the middle. This CDR3 is 15 amino acids long. CDR3 loop: CASSRTDSPPKGYTF. For the CDR3, the DNA is TGTGCCAGCAGCCGGACAGACAGCCCCCCGAAAGGCTACACCTTC.

The chain uses TRBV7-2 and TRBJ2-3, with 9 bases matching TRBD2. The CDR3 has 16 residues. V gave up 1 base and J gave up 1 base; unmatched junction bases: 3. Germline lookup yields CDR1 SGHTA and CDR2 FQGNSA. CDR3 sequence (DNA): TGTGCCAGCAGCTTAGTGACTAGCGGAGGCACAGATACGCAGTATTTT. Protein sequence: CASSLVTSGGTDTQYF.

The count of this clone is one. This rearrangement joins TRBV9 to TRBJ2-1; tentatively, D is TRBD2 (5 bases). This CDR3 region has 17 residues. CDR1 SGDLS and CDR2 YYNGEE come from the germline V gene. The ends were cut back, 3 bases at V and 6 bases at J, with 22 bases in the middle. The CDR3: CASSETPTISLFNEQFF. In nucleotides, the CDR3 is TGTGCCAGCAGCGAAACCCCGACTATTTCCCTGTTCAATGAGCAGTTCTTC.

The chain combines TRBV29-1 with TRBJ2-3; TRBD2 aligns across 8 bases. V lost 4 bases to trimming and J lost 7 bases; unmatched junction nucleotides: 7. This CDR3 is built from 13 residues. Germline V lookup: CDR1 SQVTM, CDR2 ANQGSEA. CDR3 sequence (DNA): TGCAGCGTTGTAACGGGAGGGCCGCATACGCAGTATTTT. Amino acids: CSVVTGGPHTQYF.

This chain links TRBV6-5 with TRBJ2-7; the match to TRBD2 covers 10 bases. Germline V lookup: CDR1 MNHEY, CDR2 SVGAGI. CDR3 length: 14 residues. V trimming: 7 bases; J trimming: 3 bases; junction bases outside the gene matches: 6. CDR3 DNA: TGTGCCAGCATCCCTAGCGGGAGCTTCTACGAGCAGTACTTC. Its translation is CASIPSGSFYEQYF.

This clone was observed a handful of times. V gene TRBV5-1 combines with J gene TRBJ2-1, with D possibly matching TRBD1 (6 bases). Germline V gene sequence: CDR1 SGHRS, CDR2 YFSETQ. With 9 bases removed from V and 8 bases from J, the gap between germline ends came to 18 bases. This CDR3 region has 13 residues. CDR3 region: CATLRTGNHEQFF. The CDR3 nucleotides read TGCGCCACCCTTCGTACAGGGAACCATGAGCAGTTCTTC.

The genes are TRBV7-2 and TRBJ2-7; 11 bases map to TRBD2. The CDR3 covers 15 residues. Germline V lookup: CDR1 SGHTA, CDR2 FQGNSA. J gave up 4 bases and V 1 base, and 3 bases lay outside the gene matches. The CDR3 here is CASSLELAGAYEQYF. Here the CDR3 DNA reads TGTGCCAGCAGCTTAGAACTAGCGGGAGCTTACGAGCAGTACTTC.

This sequence joins TRBV5-4 and TRBJ2-3; D might be TRBD1 (6 bases). V was cut by 1 base and J by 0 bases, with 12 bases left in between. Per the germline V gene, CDR1 is SGHNT and CDR2 is YYREEE (reference sequence). CDR3 length: 16 residues. CDR3 loop: CASSLYGTLSTDTQYF. In nucleotides, the CDR3 is TGTGCCAGCAGCTTGTACGGGACACTCAGCACAGATACGCAGTATTTT.

J is TRBJ1-6 and V is TRBV7-6; 8 nucleotides align to TRBD1. V was pared by 1 base and J by 0 bases, with 5 bases of the junction left unmatched. The CDR3 covers 18 residues. Germline values: CDR1 SGHVS, CDR2 FNYEAQ. The CDR3 loop is CASSLGDRPSSYNSPLHF. The CDR3 nucleotides read TGTGCCAGCAGCTTAGGGGACAGGCCGAGCTCCTATAATTCACCCCTCCACTTT.

The V and J genes are TRBV5-4 and TRBJ2-7, with D tentatively TRBD2 (5 bases). Germline CDR1 and CDR2: SGHNT and YYREEE (reference sequence). Trimming left V 1 base short and J 4 bases short, with 6 bases between. The CDR3 runs 12 residues. CDR3 amino acids: CASSLSGYEQYF. CDR3 nucleotide sequence: TGTGCCAGCAGCTTGTCGGGGTACGAGCAGTACTTC.

The V call is TRBV7-9, the J call TRBJ1-6, with a tentative D call TRBD1 (5 bases). This CDR3 has 14 amino acids. The V end was cut by 5 bases, the J end by 7 bases, with 12 bases between. CDR1 SEHNR and CDR2 FQNEAQ come from the germline V gene (reference sequence). The DNA for the CDR3 is TGTGCCAGCAGCCGGGAGGGGAGGAATTCACCCCTCCACTTT. This translates into CASSREGRNSPLHF.

This rearrangement joins TRBV7-2 to TRBJ2-7; TRBD1 matches 9 bases. J lost 4 bases, V lost 6 bases, and 7 bases had no gene match. CDR3 length: 14 residues. Germline assignment: CDR1 SGHTA and CDR2 FQGNSA. The CDR3 bases are TGTGCCAGCAGGAATACAGGGGGCGGTTACGAGCAGTACTTC. Protein sequence: CASRNTGGGYEQYF.

The CDR3 nucleotides read TGTGCCAGCCGGGGACAGGGGGCCAACAATGAGCAGTTCTTC. Its protein product is CASRGQGANNEQFF. The rearrangement links TRBV19 to TRBJ2-1, with 12 nucleotides matching TRBD1. CDR1 and CDR2 from the germline V gene are LNHDA and SQIVND (reference sequence). The V segment lost 9 bases and the J segment 5 bases; nucleotides outside the gene matches: 5. This CDR3 contains 14 residues. The full variable domain, with the rest looked up from reference TRBV19 and TRBJ2-1, is DGGITQSPKYLFRKEGQNVTLSCEQNLNHDAMYWYRQDPGQGLRLIYYSQIVNDFQKGDIAEGYSVSREKKESFPLTVTSAQKNPTAFYLCASRGQGANNEQFFGPGTRLTVL.

The CDR3 DNA is TGTGCCAGCTCACCAGCCGGGACTAGCGGCTCCTACTCCTACAATGAGCAGTTCTTC. As protein: CASSPAGTSGSYSYNEQFF. The chain joins TRBV18 to TRBJ2-1; 11 bases map to TRBD2. Germline V CDR1 and CDR2: KGHSH, LQKENI. J was trimmed by 0 bases and V by 2 bases; bases with no gene match: 9. This CDR3 spans 19 amino acids.

The chain links TRBV19 to TRBJ2-7; D possibly corresponds to TRBD1 (5 bases). The CDR3 has 13 residues. The V gene lost 11 bases and the J gene lost 4 bases, with 18 bases spanning the gap. Germline assignment: CDR1 LNHDA and CDR2 SQIVND (reference sequence). CDR3 sequence: CARCPYRLYEQYF. CDR3 DNA sequence: TGTGCCCGTTGCCCGTACAGGTTATACGAGCAGTACTTC.

The chain uses TRBV5-5 and TRBJ1-4; D remains ambiguous. CDR1 is SGHKS and CDR2 is YYEKEE in the germline V gene (reference sequence). CDR3 length: 15 residues. The V and J ends lost 0 bases and 0 bases respectively, with 6 bases between them. CDR3 loop: CASSLGRTTNEKLFF. DNA of the CDR3: TGTGCCAGCAGCTTGGGGAGAACAACTAATGAAAAACTGTTTTTT.

As regards this clone: At one boundary the junction diverges from the germline segment, which might be a read error. CDR3 sequence: CASRLGPGNTIYF. The CDR3 DNA reads TGTGCCAGCCGTTTAGGGCCCGGAAACACCATATATTTT. The chain carries TRBV28 and TRBJ1-3; no firm D call. The CDR3 runs 13 residues. Looked up from germline, CDR1 is MDHEN and CDR2 is SYDVKM.

V usage is TRBV19 and J usage is TRBJ2-7; TRBD1 might be the D (7 bases). Trimming removed 6 bases from V and 4 bases from J, with 19 bases in between. Looked up from germline, CDR1 is LNHDA and CDR2 is SQIVND (reference sequence). The CDR3 has 15 residues. The CDR3 is CASSETGGGIYEQYF. The CDR3 nucleotides are TGTGCCAGTAGCGAGACTGGAGGGGGCATATACGAGCAGTACTTC.

The chain carries TRBV9 and TRBJ2-1, with D perhaps TRBD2 (7 bases). The CDR3 contains 13 residues. V was clipped by 6 bases and J by 4 bases, with 11 bases between them. Germline V CDR1 and CDR2: SGDLS, YYNGEE. CDR3 sequence (DNA): TGTGCCAGCACGGGGGGCCAATACAATGAGCAGTTCTTC. Protein sequence: CASTGGQYNEQFF.

The chain has TRBV10-3 and TRBJ2-5; 8 nucleotides line up with TRBD1. Per the germline V gene, CDR1 is ENHRY and CDR2 is SYGVKD. Germline trimming cut 5 bases from V and 4 bases from J; bases unmatched to any gene: 12. This CDR3 region has 16 residues. The CDR3 sequence is CAISWDSITGGETQYF. Here the CDR3 DNA reads TGTGCCATCAGTTGGGACAGCATTACAGGGGGAGAGACCCAGTACTTC.

A single count supports this clone. This sequence joins TRBV6-5 and TRBJ2-1; 7 bases are shared with TRBD2. This CDR3 is 16 amino acids long. The germline gives CDR1 MNHEY, CDR2 SVGAGI. The ends lost 0 bases at V and 3 bases at J; junction bases unmatched: 5. The DNA for the CDR3 is TGTGCCAGCAGTTACTCAGCTAGCGGAAACTACAATGAGCAGTTCTTC. Amino acids: CASSYSASGNYNEQFF.

The chain links TRBV12-3 or TRBV12-4 to TRBJ2-3; D unclear. The CDR3 has 12 amino acids. Trimming took off 6 bases at V and 4 bases at J, with 8 bases between the two ends. In nucleotides, the CDR3 is TGTGCCAGCAGCCCCGGTCCAGATACGCAGTATTTT. This translates into CASSPGPDTQYF.

This chain links TRBV10-2 with TRBJ1-2; no reliable D call. CDR1 WSHSY and CDR2 SAAADI come from the germline V gene. The V gene lost 3 bases and the J gene lost 8 bases, with 19 bases spanning the gap. This CDR3 contains 15 residues. CDR3: CASSDRSMGWWGYTF. The CDR3, as DNA: TGCGCCAGCAGTGACAGGTCTATGGGCTGGTGGGGCTACACCTTC.